Each of the 15 T cell receptor beta chains below was sequenced from the same sample in a study of CD8 T cells in Susac syndrome. Random hexamers were used to reverse transcribe an amount of roughly 0.45 to 1 ug RNA. From the immunoSEQ multiplex PCR reads, TCRdb called clonotypes with MiXCR, one entry per CDR3 protein. The sample holds 150,000 or so distinct CDR3 sequences, around 96% seen once. The specimen was CD4+ T cells from PBMCs. These receptors were taken from a human donor with Susac syndrome.

The V and J genes are TRBV9 and TRBJ2-1; 8 bases are shared with TRBD2. Trimming at V came to 1 base and at J to 8 bases, leaving 8 bases not matched to a gene. Germline V gene data show CDR1 as SGDLS and CDR2 as YYNGEE. There are 15 residues in the CDR3. The DNA of the CDR3 is TGTGCCAGCAGCGTAACCCTAGCGGGTAGGGATGAGCAGTTCTTC. This codes for CASSVTLAGRDEQFF.

The J gene is TRBJ2-1, the V gene TRBV5-4, with TRBD2 identical over 10 bases. V shed 5 bases and J 8 bases; nucleotides not matched to a gene: 10. Per germline, CDR1 SGHNT and CDR2 YYREEE (reference sequence). The CDR3 is made up of 15 amino acids. CDR3 in DNA: TGTGCCAGCAGTTCAAAGACTAGCGGGCTGGATGAGCAGTTCTTC. Its translation: CASSSKTSGLDEQFF.

The chain employs TRBV15 and TRBJ1-3; D perhaps matches TRBD1 (6 bases). The CDR3 consists of 14 residues. Germline values: CDR1 LNHNV, CDR2 YYDKDF (reference sequence). Trimming left V 3 bases short and J 0 bases short, with 6 bases between. This chain's CDR3 is CATSRDSSGNTIYF. CDR3 coding DNA: TGTGCCACCAGCAGGGACAGCTCTGGAAACACCATATATTTT.

The genes are TRBV5-6 and TRBJ2-2, with TRBD2 matching 9 bases. CDR1 and CDR2 from the germline V gene are SGHDT and YYEEEE. The trim removed 1 base at V and 7 bases at J, leaving 5 bases unmatched. CDR3 length: 15 residues. This CDR3 is CASSLLSGSYGELFF. The CDR3 nucleotides read TGTGCCAGCAGCTTGCTTAGCGGGAGCTACGGGGAGCTGTTTTTT.

The gene calls are TRBV13 and TRBJ2-3; D may match TRBD1 or TRBD2 (5 bases each). Germline loops: CDR1 PRHDT, CDR2 FYEKMQ (reference sequence). V was clipped by 5 bases and J by 2 bases, with 14 bases between them. This CDR3 contains 15 residues. CDR3: CASSPSGLYTDTQYF. The CDR3 DNA reads TGTGCCAGCAGCCCTTCGGGGCTCTACACAGATACGCAGTATTTT.

The rearrangement joins TRBV5-4 to TRBJ1-2, with TRBD1 matching over 10 bases. Germline V gives CDR1 SGHNT, CDR2 YYREEE (reference sequence). This CDR3 comprises 14 residues. V shed 4 bases and J 8 bases; nucleotides not matched to a gene: 8. The CDR3 protein is CASSMGQGREGYTF. The CDR3, as DNA: TGTGCCAGCAGCATGGGACAGGGGCGAGAAGGCTACACCTTC.

The chain has TRBV30 and TRBJ1-1; D is possibly TRBD1 (5 bases). The CDR3 runs 14 residues. Germline V gene data show CDR1 as GTSNPN and CDR2 as SVGIG (reference sequence). V lost 2 bases, J lost 1 base, and 11 bases lay in between. The CDR3 reads CAWSPGTRNTEAFF. The DNA of the CDR3 is TGTGCCTGGAGTCCCGGGACGAGGAACACTGAAGCTTTCTTT. The full variable domain, rest sourced from reference TRBV30 and TRBJ1-1, is SQTIHQWPATLVQPVGSPLSLECTVEGTSNPNLYWYRQAAGRGLQLLFYSVGIGQISSEVPQNLSASRPQDRQFILSSKKLLLSDSGFYLCAWSPGTRNTEAFFGQGTRLTVV.

Written as DNA, the CDR3 is TGCAGCGTAAGGGGGGCAGGAGCCAATGAGCAGTTCTTC. The encoded protein is CSVRGAGANEQFF. V is TRBV29-1 and J is TRBJ2-1; D is perhaps TRBD1 or TRBD2 (6 bases each). Germline V gives CDR1 SQVTM, CDR2 ANQGSEA. V shed 6 bases and J shed 6 bases, with 15 bases lying between them. The length of the CDR3 is 13 residues.

This sequence joins TRBV27 and TRBJ2-3; TRBD2 matches 10 bases. The germline CDR1 and CDR2 sequences are MNHEY and SMNVEV (reference sequence). The CDR3 loop spans 14 amino acids. V dropped 5 bases and J dropped 4; count of bases not matched to a gene: 3. In nucleotides, the CDR3 is TGTGCCAGCAGTCTCGGACTAGCGGCAGATACGCAGTATTTT. Its translation: CASSLGLAADTQYF.

The rearrangement uses TRBV7-3 and TRBJ1-1; unclear D gene. The CDR3 consists of 13 residues. Germline CDR1 SGHTA, CDR2 FQGTGA. V dropped 5 bases and J dropped 4 bases, with 11 bases sitting between them. Written as DNA, the CDR3 is TGTGCCAGCAGCAACGGGTTCGGCACTGAAGCTTTCTTT. Residues: CASSNGFGTEAFF.

The genes are TRBV15 and TRBJ1-5; no reliable D call. Germline lookup yields CDR1 LNHNV and CDR2 YYDKDF (reference sequence). V shed 0 bases and J shed 5 bases, with 5 bases lying between them. The CDR3 runs to 13 residues. In nucleotides, the CDR3 is TGTGCCACCAGCAGAGATCGGCATCAGCCCCAGCATTTT. It translates to CATSRDRHQPQHF.

CDR3 bases: TGCGCCAGCAGCCCGACTAGCGGGAACTACGAGCAGTACTTC. Protein product: CASSPTSGNYEQYF. The chain recombines TRBV5-1 with TRBJ2-7, with 11 bases aligning to TRBD2. The CDR3 length is 14 residues. After removal of 4 bases from V and 3 bases from J, the junction contained 3 bases not matched to a gene. The germline gives CDR1 SGHRS, CDR2 YFSETQ.

The chain links TRBV21-1 to TRBJ2-4; TRBD1 is the table's D call, not checked against the DNA. TRBV21-1 is listed as a pseudogene. This CDR3 spans 11 amino acids. CDR3 in DNA: TGTGCCAGCAGCAAACGGGACGCGAGGTACTTC. Its protein product is CASSKRDARYF.

The V gene is TRBV29-1, the J gene TRBJ2-7; a weak D match, TRBD2 (5 bases). This CDR3 contains 12 residues. The germline CDR1 and CDR2 sequences are SQVTM and ANQGSEA. V gave up 7 bases and J gave up 0 bases, with 10 bases separating them. DNA for the CDR3: TGCAGCGCCTTAGCGACCTCCTACGAGCAGTACTTC. Protein: CSALATSYEQYF.

This sequence joins TRBV29-1 and TRBJ1-1; the match to TRBD1 covers 9 bases. The CDR3 totals 13 residues. Germline lookup yields CDR1 SQVTM and CDR2 ANQGSEA. The J segment lost 1 base and the V segment lost 7 bases, leaving 4 bases of the junction unmatched. CDR3 region: CSGDRGRNTEAFF. CDR3 DNA: TGCAGCGGTGACAGGGGGAGGAACACTGAAGCTTTCTTT.